Shown below are 18 T cell receptor beta chains from a single sample sequenced in a study of liver allograft versus peripheral blood T cells. Study in general: Liver transplant recipients had T cell receptor repertoires compared between transplanted liver and peripheral blood.

Via MiXCR, TCRdb re-called the reads, giving one row per CDR3 protein. Found here are 300 to 400 distinct CDR3 sequences, 20% to 30% of them singletons; the top ten hold around 28%. Receptor source: a human patient who had a liver transplant. T cells may partly derive from the graft donor.

This clonotype is large (0.1 to 1%). The rearrangement links TRBV7-9 to TRBJ2-3; TRBD2 matches 12 bases. CDR1 SEHNR and CDR2 FQNEAQ come from the germline V gene (reference sequence). The CDR3 covers 16 residues. With 4 bases clipped from V and 4 bases from J, the junction kept 6 bases outside the gene matches. This CDR3 reads CASSSDASGRADTQYF. As DNA, the CDR3 is TGTGCCAGCAGCTCCGATGCTAGCGGGAGGGCAGATACGCAGTATTTT.

This rearrangement joins TRBV28 to TRBJ1-3, with D hard to call. Germline V lookup: CDR1 MDHEN, CDR2 SYDVKM. V was clipped by 8 bases and J by 0 bases, with 14 bases between them. CDR3 size: 15 residues. Here the CDR3 reads CASVSPTNSGNTIYF. CDR3 nucleotide sequence: TGTGCCAGCGTGTCCCCTACAAACTCTGGAAACACCATATATTTT. The entire variable domain, with the rest obtained from reference TRBV28 and TRBJ1-3, is as follows: DVKVTQSSRYLVKRTGEKVFLECVQDMDHENMFWYRQDPGLGLRLIYFSYDVKMKEKGDIPEGYSVSREKKERFSLILESASTNQTSMYLCASVSPTNSGNTIYFGEGSWLTVV.

The chain uses TRBV2 and TRBJ2-4; TRBD1 aligns across 9 bases. In germline, CDR1 is SNHLY, CDR2 FYNNEI. V was clipped by 8 bases and J by 6 bases; unmatched bases: 8. This CDR3 is built from 14 residues. The CDR3 protein is CASADYRGLNIQYF. The CDR3 DNA sequence: TGTGCCAGCGCCGATTACAGGGGGCTAAACATTCAGTACTTC.

This clonotype is medium-sized within its sample. The chain is built from TRBV30 and TRBJ2-5; 7 bases line up with TRBD1. V gave up 3 bases and J gave up 1 base; unmatched junction bases: 5. CDR3 length: 14 residues. Germline CDR1 and CDR2: GTSNPN and SVGIG (reference sequence). This chain's CDR3 is CAWSGDSVQETQYF. CDR3 bases: TGTGCCTGGAGCGGGGACAGCGTCCAAGAGACCCAGTACTTC. The full variable domain, its missing parts supplied by reference TRBV30 and TRBJ2-5, is SQTIHQWPATLVQPVGSPLSLECTVEGTSNPNLYWYRQAAGRGLQLLFYSVGIGQISSEVPQNLSASRPQDRQFILSSKKLLLSDSGFYLCAWSGDSVQETQYFGPGTRLLVL.

This clonotype rates as hyperexpanded. The chain has TRBV27 and TRBJ2-1; TRBD2 might be the D (6 bases). Per germline, CDR1 MNHEY and CDR2 SMNVEV (reference sequence). The CDR3 sequence is 14 residues long. V was trimmed by 2 bases and J by 3 bases, leaving 8 bases between them. CDR3 bases: TGTGCCAGCAGTTTAGGGGGGAGCTACAATGAGCAGTTCTTC. Residues: CASSLGGSYNEQFF.

This clonotype appeared a few times. The CDR3 region has the DNA TGTGCCAGCAGCTTAGGTGCCGGGGGAAGAGAGACCCAGTACTTC. It translates to CASSLGAGGRETQYF. The V gene is TRBV11-1, the J gene TRBJ2-5; D possibly corresponds to TRBD2 (6 bases). The CDR3 is 15 residues long. Germline values: CDR1 SGHAT, CDR2 FQDESV (reference sequence). Trimming took off 1 base at V and 4 bases at J, with 13 bases between the two ends.

This clonotype was observed a handful of times. This chain joins TRBV27 and TRBJ1-1, with 7 bases fitting TRBD1. This CDR3 contains 13 residues. Germline values: CDR1 MNHEY, CDR2 SMNVEV (reference sequence). The junction had 4 bases not matched to a gene; V was cut back by 3 bases and J by 6 bases. In DNA, the CDR3 is TGTGCCAGCAGTTTGGGACAGAGAGCTGAAGCTTTCTTT. Encoded protein: CASSLGQRAEAFF.

This clonotype is large within its sample. The V gene is TRBV24-1, the J gene TRBJ2-3; TRBD1 matches at 9 bases. After removal of 3 bases from V and 4 bases from J, the junction contained 13 bases not matched to a gene. Germline CDR1 reads KGHDR; CDR2 reads SFDVKD. The CDR3 covers 18 residues. The CDR3, as DNA: TGTGCCACCAGTGATCCTCAACCGTTACAGGGGGCCGCAGATACGCAGTATTTT. Translation gives CATSDPQPLQGAADTQYF.

In this sample, this clonotype is medium-sized. The chain uses TRBV12-5 and TRBJ1-5, with TRBD1 matching over 7 bases. The V segment lost 6 bases and the J segment 5 bases; nucleotides outside the gene matches: 10. The CDR3 contains 15 residues. Germline loops: CDR1 LGHNT, CDR2 FRNRAP. The CDR3 loop reads CASGGTGAGDQPQHF. The CDR3 nucleotides are TGTGCTAGTGGCGGAACAGGGGCCGGCGATCAGCCCCAGCATTTT.

The rearrangement uses TRBV27 and TRBJ1-6, with 9 positions matching TRBD1. The junction had 8 bases not matched to a gene; V was cut back by 5 bases and J by 9 bases. This CDR3 has 15 residues. Per germline, CDR1 MNHEY and CDR2 SMNVEV (reference sequence). The CDR3 bases are TGTGCCAGCAGTCCTCTCGGGACAGGGCTTTCACCCCTCCACTTT. It yields the protein CASSPLGTGLSPLHF.

This clonotype is categorized as hyperexpanded. V gene TRBV6-5 combines with J gene TRBJ1-1; TRBD1 is a possible D gene (6 bases). Trimming took 4 bases from V and 5 from J, leaving 17 bases between them. The CDR3 contains 15 residues. The germline gives CDR1 MNHEY, CDR2 SVGAGI. CDR3 sequence (DNA): TGTGCCAGCAGTTCTGCCTGGGGGGGCGGAACTGAAGCTTTCTTT. It is translated as CASSSAWGGGTEAFF.

CDR3 protein: CASSLVWGTEAFF. CDR3 bases: TGTGCCAGCAGTTTAGTGTGGGGGACTGAAGCTTTCTTT. The V and J genes are TRBV12-3 or TRBV12-4 and TRBJ1-1; weak D call: TRBD1 (5 bases). V was trimmed by 1 base and J by 5 bases, leaving 8 bases between them. This CDR3 is 13 amino acids long.

This chain connects TRBV5-1 to TRBJ1-1, with a weak D call TRBD1 (5 bases). The CDR3 loop spans 15 amino acids. From germline, CDR1 is SGHRS and CDR2 YFSETQ. Trimming shortened V by 1 base and J by 1 base, and 11 bases separated the two germline ends. The CDR3 loop is CASSLRGEGNTEAFF. CDR3 nucleotides: TGCGCCAGCAGCTTGCGAGGGGAAGGGAACACTGAAGCTTTCTTT.

V gene TRBV19 combines with J gene TRBJ2-1, with 10 bases lining up with TRBD2. J lost 6 bases, V lost 8 bases, and 10 bases had no gene match. The CDR3 extends over 15 amino acids. Germline CDR1 is LNHDA and CDR2 is SQIVND (reference sequence). As DNA, the CDR3 is TGTGCCAGTCAATCTAGCGGGAGTGAAAGCAATGAGCAGTTCTTC. Its translation is CASQSSGSESNEQFF.

By share, this clonotype counts as medium-sized. J is TRBJ1-5 and V is TRBV19, with 8 bases matching TRBD1. With 10 bases clipped from V and 9 bases from J, the junction kept 8 bases outside the gene matches. In germline, CDR1 is LNHDA, CDR2 SQIVND (reference sequence). The CDR3 has 12 residues. CDR3 amino acids: CATRQGSGPQHF. CDR3 nucleotide sequence: TGTGCCACAAGACAGGGGTCCGGGCCCCAGCATTTT.

In its sample, this clonotype ranks as large (0.1 to 1%). This rearrangement joins TRBV30 to TRBJ1-3, with D uncertain. The CDR3 sequence is 15 residues long. V was cut by 0 bases and J by 0 bases, with 9 bases left in between. Germline V gene lookup returns CDR1 GTSNPN and CDR2 SVGIG (reference sequence). CDR3 coding DNA: TGTGCCTGGAGTGTTGGCAGGAGCTCTGGAAACACCATATATTTT. It translates to CAWSVGRSSGNTIYF.

In this sample, this clonotype turned up many times. This sequence joins TRBV14 and TRBJ2-1; D is ambiguous. The CDR3 covers 13 residues. Germline loops: CDR1 SGHDN, CDR2 FVKESK. V was shortened by 0 bases and J by 15 bases, with 15 bases between the two germline ends. CDR3 nucleotide sequence: TGTGCCAGCAGCCAAGAAGTCCAGGTGCGCTGGTTCTTC. It codes for CASSQEVQVRWFF.

By share, this clonotype counts as medium-sized. The V and J genes are TRBV12-3 or TRBV12-4 and TRBJ2-1; 10 bases fit TRBD2. This CDR3 has 20 amino acids. J gave up 0 bases and V 2 bases, and 13 bases lay outside the gene matches. CDR3 amino acids: CASSLFVTAGGESSYNEQFF. The CDR3 nucleotides are TGTGCCAGCAGTTTATTCGTTACAGCGGGAGGGGAAAGCTCCTACAATGAGCAGTTCTTC.